Ten or more counts support the clone carrying this T cell receptor (beta chain). The sample belongs to a study of metastatic and nonmetastatic thyroid tumors. No patient had received any treatment before thyroid surgery. TCRdb re-clonotyped the PCR reads via MiXCR. This table has approximately 74,000 clones, 11% to 15% appearing once. Sequences were obtained from blood. This TCR was recovered from a male donor with papillary thyroid cancer or a benign thyroid nodule (not recorded which). Some clones in this sample may be carry-over from other donors' samples.

The CDR3: CSAREGRRLYGYTF. CDR3 bases: TGCAGTGCTAGAGAAGGCAGGCGGCTCTATGGCTACACCTTC. This chain connects TRBV20-1 to TRBJ1-2, with D unresolved. Germline V gene data show CDR1 as DFQATT and CDR2 as SNEGSKA (reference sequence). The V and J ends lost 0 bases and 4 bases respectively, with 12 bases between them. This CDR3 comprises 14 residues.